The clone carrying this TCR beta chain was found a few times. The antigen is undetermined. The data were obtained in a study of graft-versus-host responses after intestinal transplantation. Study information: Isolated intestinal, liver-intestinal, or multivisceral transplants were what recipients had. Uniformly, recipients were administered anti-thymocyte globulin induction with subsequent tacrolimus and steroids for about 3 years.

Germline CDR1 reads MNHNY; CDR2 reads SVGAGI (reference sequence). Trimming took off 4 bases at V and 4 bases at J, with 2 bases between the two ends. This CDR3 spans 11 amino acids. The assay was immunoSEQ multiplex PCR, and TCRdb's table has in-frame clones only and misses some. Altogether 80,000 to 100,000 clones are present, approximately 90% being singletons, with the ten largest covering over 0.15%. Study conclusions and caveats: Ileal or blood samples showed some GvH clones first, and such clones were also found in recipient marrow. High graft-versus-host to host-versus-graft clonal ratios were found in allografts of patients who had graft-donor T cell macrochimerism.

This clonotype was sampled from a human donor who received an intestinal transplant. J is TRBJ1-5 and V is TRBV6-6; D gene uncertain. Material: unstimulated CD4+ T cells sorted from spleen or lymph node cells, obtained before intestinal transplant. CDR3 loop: CASSSNQPQHF. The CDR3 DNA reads TGTGCCAGCAGTTCTAATCAGCCCCAGCATTTT.